The source of this TCR beta chain is a study of blood T cell repertoires in COVID-19. The wider study: The United States, Italy and Spain provided the acute and convalescent COVID-19 samples.

The repertoire was sequenced with immunoSEQ multiplex PCR; TCRdb's copy has only in-frame clones and lacks some. This table has approximately 380,000 clones, 90% to 95% appearing once. V dropped 1 base and J dropped 7; count of bases not matched to a gene: 3. The CDR3 sequence is 14 residues long. Per the germline V gene, CDR1 is SGHDN and CDR2 is FVKESK. Participants were aged about 18 to 100 years from roughly 26 US areas. Clinical history as reported by participants underpinned cohort assignment. Within 2 weeks of study entry, exposed participants had contacted a PCR-confirmed or clinician-diagnosed COVID-19 case.

The sequencing sample was made of PBMCs or T cells enriched from blood (not recorded which). The sequence derives from a middle-aged woman who had been exposed to COVID-19. The V call is TRBV14, the J call TRBJ2-1, with 8 bases identical to TRBD2. In nucleotides, the CDR3 is TGTGCCAGCAGCCAAGCGGGGGGGCGGAATGAGCAGTTCTTC. This sequence encodes CASSQAGGRNEQFF.